The 19 T cell receptor beta chains below were found in one sample sequenced in a study of blood T cell repertoires in COVID-19. Repertoires were generated with immunoSEQ multiplex PCR, while TCRdb's copy carries only in-frame clones and drops some. The repertoire includes fewer than 120,000 clones, 72% of them detected once, and approximately 8% sits in the top ten. The sequenced material came from peripheral blood. These TCRs come from a woman in her fifties or sixties with acute or convalescent COVID-19.

This clone appeared a single time. This rearrangement joins TRBV7-3 to TRBJ1-2; 7 bases align to TRBD1. The CDR3 length is 15 residues. Germline V gene data show CDR1 as SGHTA and CDR2 as FQGTGA. V trimming: 2 bases; J trimming: 8 bases; junction bases outside the gene matches: 11. The CDR3 protein is CASSLGSDREVGYTF. The CDR3, as DNA: TGTGCCAGCAGCTTAGGAAGTGACAGGGAGGTGGGCTACACCTTC.

V is TRBV4-1 and J is TRBJ2-1; a possible D gene is TRBD1 (6 bases). Trimming removed 0 bases at V and 0 bases at J, with 27 bases between. The CDR3 runs 22 residues. The V gene's germline CDR1 is MGHRA and CDR2 YSYEKL. The CDR3 nucleotides are TGCGCCAGCAGCCAAGAAAGATTCACAGGGCACCTACCTGATTTCTCCTACAATGAGCAGTTCTTC. Its protein is CASSQERFTGHLPDFSYNEQFF.

The chain has TRBV3-1 (or the pseudogene TRBV3-2) and TRBJ1-1; no clear D. CDR3 length: 14 amino acids. Between the trimmed V and J ends, which lost 1 base and 3 bases, there was a span of 9 bases. Germline V CDR1 and CDR2: LGHDT, YNNKEL (reference sequence). CDR3 bases: TGTGCCAGCAGCCAAGCGCGGGTGGACACTGAAGCTTTCTTT. This sequence encodes CASSQARVDTEAFF.

This clone has more than one count but fewer than ten. V gene TRBV28 combines with J gene TRBJ2-7; D may be TRBD2 (6 bases). Per the germline V gene, CDR1 is MDHEN and CDR2 is SYDVKM. The CDR3 length is 13 residues. The V end was cut by 5 bases, the J end by 7 bases, with 15 bases between. Here the CDR3 reads CASSAGTPREQYF. CDR3 in DNA: TGTGCCAGCAGTGCCGGGACTCCAAGAGAGCAGTACTTC. Drawing the rest from reference TRBV28 and TRBJ2-7, the complete variable domain is DVKVTQSSRYLVKRTGEKVFLECVQDMDHENMFWYRQDPGLGLRLIYFSYDVKMKEKGDIPEGYSVSREKKERFSLILESASTNQTSMYLCASSAGTPREQYFGPGTRLTVT.

The gene calls are TRBV3-1 (or the pseudogene TRBV3-2) and TRBJ1-2, with D possibly matching TRBD1 (6 bases). The CDR3 loop spans 15 amino acids. Per germline, CDR1 LGHDT and CDR2 YNNKEL (reference sequence). V lost 4 bases to trimming and J lost 1 base, with 13 bases between them. In DNA form, the CDR3 reads TGTGCCAGCAGCCCTGGACAGAACTTTAACTATGGCTACACCTTC. It is translated as CASSPGQNFNYGYTF.

This rearrangement joins TRBV14 to TRBJ1-4, with a tentative D call TRBD1 (5 bases). This CDR3 spans 17 amino acids. Trimming left V 0 bases short and J 8 bases short, with 19 bases between. Germline lookup yields CDR1 SGHDN and CDR2 FVKESK. For the CDR3, the DNA is TGTGCCAGCAGCCAAGATCCCCAGGGTATGATGTCCGAAAAACTGTTTTTT. It specifies CASSQDPQGMMSEKLFF.

This clone was recorded once. This sequence joins TRBV18 and TRBJ1-1; maybe TRBD1 (6 bases). This CDR3 is 14 amino acids long. Per germline, CDR1 KGHSH and CDR2 LQKENI. Trimming cost V 5 bases and J 1 base, with 11 bases left between them. CDR3 nucleotides: TGTGCCAGCTCAGCCCGGGACAAGAACACTGAAGCTTTCTTT. Its protein is CASSARDKNTEAFF.

The chain employs TRBV21-1 and TRBJ1-3; the D call of TRBD1 is as the table states it, not checked on the DNA. TRBV21-1 is labeled a pseudogene. The CDR3 runs 16 residues. The CDR3 DNA follows: TGTGCCAGCAGCAGCCCGGACAGGGCAACTGGAAACACCATATATTTT. This translates into CASSSPDRATGNTIYF.

V and J are TRBV6-5 and TRBJ1-2; D unclear. The CDR3 spans 15 residues. The V and J ends lost 7 bases and 8 bases respectively, with 23 bases between them. Germline values: CDR1 MNHEY, CDR2 SVGAGI. This chain's CDR3 is CASILKGTGEGGYTF. CDR3 in DNA: TGTGCCAGCATCCTGAAGGGTACCGGGGAGGGCGGCTACACCTTC.

This clone was recorded only once. The gene calls are TRBV3-1 (or the pseudogene TRBV3-2) and TRBJ1-2; D call uncertain. Trimming took 4 bases from V and 4 from J, leaving 13 bases between them. Germline V lookup: CDR1 LGHDT, CDR2 YNNKEL (reference sequence). This CDR3 contains 14 residues. The CDR3, as DNA: TGTGCCAGCAGCCCCTCCGAGAGCCCCTATGGCTACACCTTC. Amino acid sequence: CASSPSESPYGYTF.

The chain links TRBV11-3 to TRBJ2-1; D may be TRBD2 (7 bases). The V end lost 2 bases, the J end lost 7 bases, and 12 bases lay between the germline ends. The CDR3 is 14 amino acids. Germline V gene lookup returns CDR1 SGHNT and CDR2 YENEEA. Written as DNA, the CDR3 is TGTGCCAGCAGCTTAAGGAGGGGGGGTAATGAGCAGTTCTTC. Translated: CASSLRRGGNEQFF. The whole variable domain, filled in from reference TRBV11-3 and TRBJ2-1, reads EAGVVQSPRYKIIEKKQPVAFWCNPISGHNTLYWYLQNLGQGPELLIRYENEEAVDDSQLPKDRFSAERLKGVDSTLKIQPAELGDSAVYLCASSLRRGGNEQFFGPGTRLTVL.

The rearrangement links TRBV30 to TRBJ1-6; 8 bases line up with TRBD1. The junction had 11 bases not matched to a gene; V was cut back by 1 base and J by 9 bases. The CDR3 contains 16 residues. Germline CDR1 GTSNPN, CDR2 SVGIG (reference sequence). For the CDR3, the DNA is TGTGCCTGGAGTGCGAGCTACAGGACAGGGCCTTCACCCCTCCACTTT. It is translated as CAWSASYRTGPSPLHF.

This chain connects TRBV25-1 to TRBJ1-5, with a possible D match to TRBD1 (5 bases). Germline-derived CDR1 and CDR2 are MGHDK and SYGVNS. Trimming stripped 2 bases from V and 3 bases from J, with 8 bases between. The CDR3 is 14 amino acids. The CDR3: CASSEDSLNQPQHF. The CDR3 region has the DNA TGTGCCAGCAGTGAAGACAGTCTCAATCAGCCCCAGCATTTT.

This chain links TRBV5-8 with TRBJ1-4; no definite D call. The CDR3 sequence is 14 residues long. From germline, CDR1 is SGHTS and CDR2 YDEGEE. Trimming removed 5 bases from V and 3 bases from J, with 11 bases in between. The CDR3 coding sequence is TGTGCCAGCAGGTGGTTCTCAGCTAATGAAAAACTGTTTTTT. Translated, it gives CASRWFSANEKLFF.

V is TRBV19 and J is TRBJ2-3, with 11 bases identical to TRBD1. The junction had 7 bases not matched to a gene; V was cut back by 5 bases and J by 6 bases. Germline CDR1 reads LNHDA; CDR2 reads SQIVND (reference sequence). The CDR3 runs to 15 residues. The CDR3 spells CASSAGQGAPDTQYF. The CDR3 DNA follows: TGTGCCAGTAGTGCCGGACAGGGGGCGCCTGATACGCAGTATTTT. Full variable domain (outside the CDR3, taken from reference TRBV19 and TRBJ2-3): DGGITQSPKYLFRKEGQNVTLSCEQNLNHDAMYWYRQDPGQGLRLIYYSQIVNDFQKGDIAEGYSVSREKKESFPLTVTSAQKNPTAFYLCASSAGQGAPDTQYFGPGTRLTVL.

The J gene is TRBJ1-1, the V gene TRBV20-1; the D is unclear. Germline CDR1 is DFQATT and CDR2 is SNEGSKA (reference sequence). The V and J ends lost 5 bases and 11 bases respectively, with 12 bases between them. The CDR3 is 10 residues long. The CDR3 nucleotides are TGCAGTGCTGGGCTTCAAAGGGCTTTCTTT. This encodes CSAGLQRAFF.

The chain carries TRBV19 and TRBJ1-5, with 12 bases matching TRBD1. Unmatched junction bases numbered 7, after V lost 3 bases and J lost 4 bases. The CDR3 extends over 17 amino acids. Per germline, CDR1 LNHDA and CDR2 SQIVND (reference sequence). Here the CDR3 DNA reads TGTGCCAGTAGTATCCGGGACAGGGGGCATCGTAATCAGCCCCAGCATTTT. It yields the protein CASSIRDRGHRNQPQHF.

The chain links TRBV28 to TRBJ1-2; D unresolved. The CDR3 is made up of 16 amino acids. Germline V CDR1 and CDR2: MDHEN, SYDVKM. Trimming left V 4 bases short and J 0 bases short, with 15 bases between. The CDR3 DNA reads as TGTGCCAGCAGTTCGTCAGGCGCCCTGACTAACTATGGCTACACCTTC. Translation: CASSSSGALTNYGYTF.

This clone was observed a few times. The V gene is TRBV5-1, the J gene TRBJ1-6; D is possibly TRBD1 (6 bases). Germline loops: CDR1 SGHRS, CDR2 YFSETQ. Trimming removed 4 bases at V and 6 bases at J, with 14 bases between. CDR3 length equals 15 residues. CDR3 residues: CASSLGQQTNSPLHF. CDR3 nucleotide sequence: TGCGCCAGCAGCCTAGGACAGCAAACTAATTCACCCCTCCACTTT. Complete variable domain (other parts from reference TRBV5-1 and TRBJ1-6): KAGVTQTPRYLIKTRGQQVTLSCSPISGHRSVSWYQQTPGQGLQFLFEYFSETQRNKGNFPGRFSGRQFSNSRSEMNVSTLELGDSALYLCASSLGQQTNSPLHFGNGTRLTVT.